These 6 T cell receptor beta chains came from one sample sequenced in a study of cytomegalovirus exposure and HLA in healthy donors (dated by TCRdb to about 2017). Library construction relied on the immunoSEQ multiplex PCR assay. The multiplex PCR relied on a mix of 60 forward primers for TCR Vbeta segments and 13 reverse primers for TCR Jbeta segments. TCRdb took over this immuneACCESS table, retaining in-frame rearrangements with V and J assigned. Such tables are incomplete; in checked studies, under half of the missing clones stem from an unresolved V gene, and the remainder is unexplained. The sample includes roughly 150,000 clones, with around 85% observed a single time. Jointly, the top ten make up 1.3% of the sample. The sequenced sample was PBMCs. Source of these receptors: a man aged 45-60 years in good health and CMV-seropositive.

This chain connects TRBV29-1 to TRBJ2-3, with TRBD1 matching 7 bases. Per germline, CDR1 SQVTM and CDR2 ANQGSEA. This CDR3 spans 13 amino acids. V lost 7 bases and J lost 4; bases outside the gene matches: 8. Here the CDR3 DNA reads TGCAGCGCCTCGACAGGGTTAGCAGATACGCAGTATTTT. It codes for CSASTGLADTQYF.

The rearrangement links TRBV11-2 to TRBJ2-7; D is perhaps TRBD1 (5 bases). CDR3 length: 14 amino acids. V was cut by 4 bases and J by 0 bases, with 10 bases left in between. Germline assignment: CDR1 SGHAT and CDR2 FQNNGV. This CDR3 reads CASSYRFSSYEQYF. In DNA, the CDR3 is TGTGCCAGCAGCTACAGGTTTAGCTCCTACGAGCAGTACTTC.

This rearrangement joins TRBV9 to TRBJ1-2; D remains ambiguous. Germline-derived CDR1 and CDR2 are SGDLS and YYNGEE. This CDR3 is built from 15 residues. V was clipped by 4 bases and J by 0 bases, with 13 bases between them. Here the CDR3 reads CASSSYTSPNYGYTF. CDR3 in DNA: TGTGCCAGCAGCTCTTACACCTCACCTAACTATGGCTACACCTTC.

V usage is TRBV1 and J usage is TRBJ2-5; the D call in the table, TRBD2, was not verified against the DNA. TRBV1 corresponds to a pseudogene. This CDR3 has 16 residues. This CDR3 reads CTSSQELADPQETQYF. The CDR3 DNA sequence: TGCACCAGCAGCCAAGAACTAGCCGACCCTCAAGAGACCCAGTACTTC.

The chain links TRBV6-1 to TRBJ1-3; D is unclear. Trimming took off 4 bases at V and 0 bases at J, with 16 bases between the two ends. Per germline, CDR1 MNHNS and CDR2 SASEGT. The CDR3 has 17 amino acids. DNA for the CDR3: TGTGCCAGCAGTGCGCTCCGGGTTCTCGCCTCTGGAAACACCATATATTTT. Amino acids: CASSALRVLASGNTIYF.

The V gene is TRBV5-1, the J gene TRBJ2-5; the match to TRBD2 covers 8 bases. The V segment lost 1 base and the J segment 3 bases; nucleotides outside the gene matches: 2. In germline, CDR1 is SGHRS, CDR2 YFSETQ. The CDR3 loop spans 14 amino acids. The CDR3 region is CASSLWRGEETQYF. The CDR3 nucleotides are TGCGCCAGCAGCTTGTGGCGGGGGGAAGAGACCCAGTACTTC.